The rows below give T cell receptor beta chains drawn from one sample of a study of blood T cell repertoires in COVID-19. The repertoire was sequenced with immunoSEQ multiplex PCR; TCRdb's copy has only in-frame clones and lacks some. The table lists under 70,000 clones, 70% to 85% of them singletons. The sequencing sample was made of peripheral blood. Every receptor here comes from a man aged 60 to 69 with acute or convalescent COVID-19. CDR3s include the opening cysteine and the closing phenylalanine or tryptophan. The size entry is marked missing in some rows and otherwise reads once, few, many or a size class.

abundance,v_gene,CDR3aa
-,TRBV2,CASSDVAGGSGQYF
few,TRBV5-6,CASSPQPGGQETQYF
few,TRBV4-1,CASSQFGQPHGYTF
-,TRBV5-1,CASSRGTGRSYEQYF
-,TRBV7-2,CATFSAGGLRSYNEQFF
-,TRBV10-3,CAIRRLARENEQFF
few,TRBV21-1,CASSKVKRTSGTFLDNEQFF
-,TRBV4-1,CASSQVGQGARSPLHF
-,TRBV11-2,CASSLDRATEAFF
few,TRBV7-6,CASSLRHGQGYEQYF
few,TRBV5-1,CASRFSQDEQFF
-,TRBV5-1,CASSFQVLETQYF
-,TRBV7-2,CASSRFMSTDTQYF
-,TRBV27,CASSPDRQYEQYF
-,TRBV9,CASSVGVSNYGYTF
-,TRBV19,CASSPIAGSYTGELFF
-,TRBV15,CATSREGRGSSNNQPQHF
-,TRBV4-3,CASSQDLRGYTGELFF
-,TRBV30,CAWSVKSSVAGETQYF
-,TRBV28,CASSLRGYNQPQHF
-,TRBV7-2,CASSLVSGANTGELFF
-,TRBV10-3,CAISDRNAGAISQYF
-,TRBV18,CASSRDRGLSGYTF
-,TRBV4-3,CASSQLTGAEAFF
-,TRBV14,CASSPLKGLAGYYNEQFF
-,TRBV9,CASSVGIAGHNEQFF
-,TRBV29-1,CSVERGQGLRTEAFF
-,TRBV7-2,CASSLSSGSGTDTQYF
-,TRBV7-2,CASSMGQGRHQPQHF
-,TRBV6-1,CASSEQGTSGYTF
-,TRBV7-2,CASSLGPSGIYEQFF
-,TRBV6-5,CASSPSVGVDGYTF
-,TRBV11-2,CASSTPGQGVRTEAFF
-,TRBV19,CASRPGLAGPYEQYF
-,TRBV28,CASSLSSVYEQYF
-,TRBV2,CASGRSSGANVLTF
-,TRBV18,CASTLTLATAGNTIYF
-,TRBV29-1,CSAPGQGYTEAFF
-,TRBV28,CASGELDTYNEQFF
-,TRBV30,CAWSVSLAYEQYF
-,TRBV3-1/TRBV3-2,CASSPPGGTGELFF
-,TRBV9,CASSAQGDIQYF
-,TRBV10-1,CASSVGRVDNEQFF
-,TRBV19,CASSSGTGRSNQPQHF
-,TRBV21-1,CASSGGMGSSYEQYF
-,TRBV28,CASSPPGTENEKLFF
few,TRBV9,CASSVGTSGSTDTQYF
-,TRBV9,CASSHGVVDTEAFF
few,TRBV15,CATSRDTAGGYDEQFF
-,TRBV10-3,CAISDPDAGPGLAFF
-,TRBV11-2,CASSLGGQGARKNIQYF
-,TRBV9,CASSVGGRGEQYF
-,TRBV6-1,CASSEVGDRAGYTF
-,TRBV25-1,CASSEYEHGQNTEAFF
-,TRBV6-5,CASSSSGTTYEQYF
-,TRBV5-1,CASSFSGTGAISGANVLTF
-,TRBV4-2,CASSQGSHRNNSPLHF
-,TRBV27,CASSLRGTDTQYF
few,TRBV7-9,CASSLQTNGNTIYF
few,TRBV19,CASLSGSGTGELFF